This T cell receptor beta chain appears in the sequencing data of a study of blood T cell repertoires in COVID-19. About the research overall: From T cells, B-cell-depleted T cells, or PBMCs came the material, which was cDNA or gDNA.

Cohorts were assigned according to the clinical history that participants reported. Trimming shortened V by 6 bases and J by 6 bases, and 15 bases separated the two germline ends. The CDR3 runs 13 residues. The V gene's germline CDR1 is LNHDA and CDR2 SQIVND (reference sequence). Original data processing: Amplification with reference gene primers provided the estimates of nucleated cell counts. Sequencing used immunoSEQ multiplex PCR; TCRdb keeps in-frame clones, though not all of them. V and J calls and clone size are copied from that table; D and trimming were computed from the DNA. This table has a few hundred thousand clones, around 80% appearing once.

The source of this sequence is a man aged 35-49 years who had been exposed to COVID-19. The V call is TRBV19, the J call TRBJ2-7, with D possibly matching TRBD1 (6 bases). The sample was PBMCs or T cells enriched from blood (not recorded which). CDR3 amino acids: CASRVRGDLEQYF. The CDR3, as DNA: TGTGCCAGTAGGGTCAGGGGTGATCTCGAGCAGTACTTC.